This entry features one T cell receptor (beta chain) sequence. Its antigen is as yet unknown. The entry originates in a study of Graves' ophthalmopathy and Graves' hyperthyroidism. Germline values: CDR1 MGHDK, CDR2 SYGVNS. This CDR3 is 15 amino acids long. Trimming cost V 6 bases and J 1 base; bases outside gene matches: 6. Study-level findings and limits: Prediction of ophthalmopathy progression reached around 70% sensitivity and around 76% specificity. Using 13 signatures, a model distinguished ophthalmopathy from stable hyperthyroidism, reaching about 85% sensitivity and approximately 80% specificity.

Using RNA transcripts, the TCR beta CDR3 regions were amplified. Following a first-round RT-PCR that used HTBI primers, a second-round multiplex PCR was carried out. A single record per CDR3 protein comes from TCRdb applying MiXCR to the multiplex PCR reads. The sample lists about 1.1 million distinct CDR3 sequences; 35% to 45% were seen once. Exclusion criteria comprised other autoimmune diseases, uncontrolled infections, pregnancy or lactation in patients. The material sequenced was peripheral blood or thyroid tissue (not recorded which). The clonotype originates from an adult man with Graves' hyperthyroidism. This chain connects TRBV25-1 to TRBJ1-2; 9 bases map to TRBD1. CDR3 residues: CASSVGDRDNYGYTF. Here the CDR3 DNA reads TGTGCCAGCAGCGTTGGGGACAGGGATAACTATGGCTACACCTTC.